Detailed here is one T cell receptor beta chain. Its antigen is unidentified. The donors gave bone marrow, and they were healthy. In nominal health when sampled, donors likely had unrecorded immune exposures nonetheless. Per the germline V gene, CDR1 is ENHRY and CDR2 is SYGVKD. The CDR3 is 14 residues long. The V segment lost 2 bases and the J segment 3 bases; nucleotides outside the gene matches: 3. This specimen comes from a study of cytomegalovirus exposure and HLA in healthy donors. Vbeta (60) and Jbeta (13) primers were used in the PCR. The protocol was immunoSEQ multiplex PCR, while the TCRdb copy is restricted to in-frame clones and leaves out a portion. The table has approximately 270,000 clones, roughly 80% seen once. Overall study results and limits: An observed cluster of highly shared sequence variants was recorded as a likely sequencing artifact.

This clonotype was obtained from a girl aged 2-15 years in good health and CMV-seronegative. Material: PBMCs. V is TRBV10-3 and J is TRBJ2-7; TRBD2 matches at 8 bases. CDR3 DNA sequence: TGTGCCATCAGTGAGAGCGGGAGTGGCTACGAGCAGTACTTC. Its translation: CAISESGSGYEQYF.